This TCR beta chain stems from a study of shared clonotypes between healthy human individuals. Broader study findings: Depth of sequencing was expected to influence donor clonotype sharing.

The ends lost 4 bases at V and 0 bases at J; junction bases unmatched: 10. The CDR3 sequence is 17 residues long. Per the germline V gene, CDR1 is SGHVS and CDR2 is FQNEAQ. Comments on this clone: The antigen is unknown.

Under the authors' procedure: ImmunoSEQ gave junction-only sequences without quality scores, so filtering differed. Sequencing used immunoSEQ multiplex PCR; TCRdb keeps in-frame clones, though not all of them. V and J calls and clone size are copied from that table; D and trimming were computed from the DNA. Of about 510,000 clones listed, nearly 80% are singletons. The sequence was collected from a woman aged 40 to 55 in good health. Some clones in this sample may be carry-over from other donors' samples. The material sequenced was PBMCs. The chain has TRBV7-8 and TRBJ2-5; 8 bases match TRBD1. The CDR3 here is CASSSGQVSRYQETQYF. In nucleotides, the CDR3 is TGTGCCAGCAGCTCGGGACAGGTTTCTAGGTACCAAGAGACCCAGTACTTC.